A single sample is the source of the 22 T cell receptor beta chains below, sequenced in a study of PD-1 blockade in classical Hodgkin lymphoma. Here immunoSEQ multiplex PCR was the method, and the copy in TCRdb shows in-frame clones only, minus some. Here the sample spans over 3,500 clones, 78% being singletons. Every patient relapsed after autologous stem cell transplantation, and brentuximab vedotin exposure varied. With magnetic negative selection, CD4+ T cells were purified from PBMCs that had been thawed. This material consisted of CD4+ T cells from blood, taken at baseline. All receptors derive from a human donor with classical Hodgkin lymphoma.

J is TRBJ1-2 and V is TRBV18, with a tentative D call TRBD1 (5 bases). Looked up from germline, CDR1 is KGHSH and CDR2 is LQKENI. This CDR3 has 14 residues. V was pared by 8 bases and J by 6 bases, with 19 bases between. The CDR3 spells CASTQTSTGDGYTF. In nucleotides, the CDR3 is TGTGCCAGCACACAAACGAGCACAGGCGATGGCTACACCTTC.

CDR3 nucleotides: TGTGCCAGCAGTTTCCCCGGACAGGGGTGGGAAAAACTGTTTTTT. It yields the protein CASSFPGQGWEKLFF. The J gene is TRBJ1-4, the V gene TRBV27, with 9 bases fitting TRBD1. CDR3 length: 15 residues. V shed 3 bases, J shed 8 bases, and the junction held 7 bases outside the gene matches. Germline CDR1 reads MNHEY; CDR2 reads SMNVEV (reference sequence).

The genes are TRBV20-1 and TRBJ2-7; D remains unclear. CDR1 DFQATT and CDR2 SNEGSKA come from the germline V gene (reference sequence). This CDR3 region has 10 residues. V was cut by 3 bases and J by 5 bases, with 5 bases left in between. In DNA, the CDR3 is TGCAGTGCTAGGATCCACGAGCAGTACGTC. Translated: CSARIHEQYV.

This clone was detected once. The J gene is TRBJ2-3, the V gene TRBV7-8; no firm D call. The V end lost 5 bases, the J end lost 0 bases, and 24 bases lay between the germline ends. The CDR3 is 19 amino acids. Germline loops: CDR1 SGHVS, CDR2 FQNEAQ. The CDR3 here is CASSPSQLLQTYSTDTQYF. For the CDR3, the DNA is TGTGCCAGCAGCCCTTCTCAATTACTTCAGACCTATAGCACAGATACGCAGTATTTT.

The rearrangement joins TRBV11-2 to TRBJ2-2; TRBD2 agrees at 10 bases. V shed 7 bases, J shed 5 bases, and the junction held 13 bases outside the gene matches. This CDR3 is 17 amino acids long. The germline V gene has CDR1 SGHAT and CDR2 FQNNGV. The CDR3 here is CASNHGQAGGRTGELFF. CDR3 DNA: TGTGCCAGCAACCATGGTCAAGCGGGGGGGCGGACCGGGGAGCTGTTTTTT.

This sequence joins TRBV5-4 and TRBJ1-1; TRBD1 matches at 7 bases. V lost 4 bases to trimming and J lost 8 bases; unmatched junction nucleotides: 8. The CDR3 contains 13 residues. Per the germline V gene, CDR1 is SGHNT and CDR2 is YYREEE (reference sequence). DNA for the CDR3: TGTGCCAGCAGCGAGACAGGGCGAGGGGAAGCTTTCTTT. Its translation is CASSETGRGEAFF.

The genes are TRBV11-2 and TRBJ2-1; D might be TRBD1 (6 bases). The germline V gene has CDR1 SGHAT and CDR2 FQNNGV. This CDR3 is built from 16 residues. Trimming shortened V by 3 bases and J by 4 bases, and 16 bases separated the two germline ends. The chain's CDR3 is CASSFRTEKDYNEQFF. CDR3 nucleotide sequence: TGTGCCAGCAGCTTCCGGACAGAGAAGGATTACAATGAGCAGTTCTTC.

V usage is TRBV2 and J usage is TRBJ2-7; D not certain. Germline values: CDR1 SNHLY, CDR2 FYNNEI. CDR3 length: 13 amino acids. V was shortened by 9 bases and J by 5 bases, with 17 bases between the two germline ends. CDR3 region: CASSNWASHEQYV. As DNA, the CDR3 is TGTGCCAGTAGTAATTGGGCGTCCCACGAGCAGTACGTC.

The gene calls are TRBV5-1 and TRBJ1-4; the D gene is possibly TRBD1 (6 bases). The CDR3 contains 16 residues. Trimming left V 4 bases short and J 0 bases short, with 13 bases between. Germline CDR1 SGHRS, CDR2 YFSETQ. CDR3 in DNA: TGCGCCAGCAGCCCCCGGACAGTCTCAACTAATGAAAAACTGTTTTTT. This translates into CASSPRTVSTNEKLFF.

The genes are TRBV18 and TRBJ2-3, with 13 bases identical to TRBD2. Germline V gives CDR1 KGHSH, CDR2 LQKENI. The CDR3 is made up of 16 amino acids. After removal of 4 bases from V and 4 bases from J, the junction contained 5 bases not matched to a gene. The CDR3 loop is CASSQQTSGGPDTQYF. The CDR3 DNA reads as TGTGCCAGCTCACAACAGACTAGCGGGGGGCCAGATACGCAGTATTTT.

The chain has TRBV29-1 and TRBJ1-1; D gene ambiguous. V shed 7 bases and J shed 0 bases, with 15 bases lying between them. The CDR3 is 14 amino acids. Germline V gives CDR1 SQVTM, CDR2 ANQGSEA. CDR3 DNA sequence: TGCAGCGCCGGAAGGGAGCCCATGAACACTGAAGCTTTCTTT. This encodes CSAGREPMNTEAFF.

The chain carries TRBV5-1 and TRBJ2-3, with D uncertain. Germline assignment: CDR1 SGHRS and CDR2 YFSETQ. The CDR3 length is 12 residues. With 2 bases removed from V and 5 bases from J, the gap between germline ends came to 6 bases. The CDR3 spells CASSFLVDTQYF. The CDR3 nucleotides read TGCGCCAGCAGCTTTCTGGTAGATACGCAGTATTTT.

The chain links TRBV10-2 to TRBJ2-7; D not resolved. V shed 5 bases and J shed 2 bases, with 7 bases lying between them. The CDR3 contains 12 residues. The germline gives CDR1 WSHSY, CDR2 SAAADI. The CDR3 DNA is TGCGCCAGCAGTATAGTCCCCTACGAGCAGTACGTC. Encoded protein: CASSIVPYEQYV.

This chain uses TRBV4-3 with TRBJ2-5, with a weak D call TRBD2 (5 bases). The ends were cut back, 4 bases at V and 5 bases at J, with 23 bases in the middle. This CDR3 has 17 amino acids. Germline V gene data show CDR1 as LGHNA and CDR2 as YSLEER. In DNA, the CDR3 is TGCGCCAGCAGCCCCCACGCCCCCAGGCTAGCTGAGGAGACCCAGTACTTC. Its protein product is CASSPHAPRLAEETQYF.

The chain combines TRBV7-8 with TRBJ2-7; the D gene is possibly TRBD1 (5 bases). The germline V gene has CDR1 SGHVS and CDR2 FQNEAQ. The CDR3 has 13 amino acids. With 5 bases removed from V and 2 bases from J, the gap between germline ends came to 10 bases. The CDR3 spells CASSPQGTYEQYF. As DNA, the CDR3 is TGTGCCAGCAGCCCCCAGGGAACCTACGAGCAGTACTTC.

V and J are TRBV6-5 and TRBJ1-6, with 7 positions matching TRBD1. Germline V gene sequence: CDR1 MNHEY, CDR2 SVGAGI. The CDR3 extends over 16 amino acids. V gave up 2 bases and J gave up 7 bases; unmatched junction bases: 8. CDR3 in DNA: TGTGCCAGCAGTTACCCTAAGACAGGGTTGAATTCACCCCTCCACTTT. Translation gives CASSYPKTGLNSPLHF.

The gene calls are TRBV5-1 and TRBJ1-2; D is perhaps TRBD1 (5 bases). V was shortened by 2 bases and J by 6 bases, with 14 bases between the two germline ends. Germline-derived CDR1 and CDR2 are SGHRS and YFSETQ. The CDR3 has 14 amino acids. The CDR3: CASSFGAGGDGYTF. The CDR3 coding sequence is TGCGCCAGCAGCTTTGGTGCGGGGGGGGATGGCTACACCTTC.

V is TRBV4-3 and J is TRBJ2-3; D unresolved. Germline V gene lookup returns CDR1 LGHNA and CDR2 YSLEER. Deletions cut 4 bases from V and 0 bases from J, with 11 bases between. This CDR3 contains 15 residues. The CDR3 region is CASSRDGQSTDTQYF. CDR3 bases: TGCGCCAGCAGCCGCGACGGGCAGAGCACAGATACGCAGTATTTT.

The V call is TRBV28, the J call TRBJ1-4; D perhaps matches TRBD1 (6 bases). Trimming stripped 6 bases from V and 0 bases from J, with 11 bases between. Looked up from germline, CDR1 is MDHEN and CDR2 is SYDVKM. The CDR3 totals 15 residues. CDR3 bases: TGTGCCAGCAGAACAGGGCCCCCAACTAATGAAAAACTGTTTTTT. This translates into CASRTGPPTNEKLFF. The variable domain in full, completed from reference TRBV28 and TRBJ1-4, reads DVKVTQSSRYLVKRTGEKVFLECVQDMDHENMFWYRQDPGLGLRLIYFSYDVKMKEKGDIPEGYSVSREKKERFSLILESASTNQTSMYLCASRTGPPTNEKLFFGSGTQLSVL.

The genes are TRBV5-8 and TRBJ1-5; D is possibly TRBD1 (5 bases). V was shortened by 2 bases and J by 6 bases, with 18 bases between the two germline ends. Per the germline V gene, CDR1 is SGHTS and CDR2 is YDEGEE. The CDR3 is 16 residues long. The CDR3 nucleotides read TGTGCCAGCAGCTTAGACCAGGGAGTACCAGGTCAGCCCCAGCATTTT. Protein sequence: CASSLDQGVPGQPQHF.

The J gene is TRBJ1-2, the V gene TRBV9; D is ambiguous. V lost 4 bases, J lost 0 bases, and 4 bases lay in between. The CDR3 loop spans 12 amino acids. Per germline, CDR1 SGDLS and CDR2 YYNGEE. Here the CDR3 DNA reads TGTGCCAGCAGCTTAGCTAACTATGGCTACACCTTC. The encoded protein is CASSLANYGYTF. Using reference TRBV9 and TRBJ1-2 for the parts outside the CDR3, the full variable domain is DSGVTQTPKHLITATGQRVTLRCSPRSGDLSVYWYQQSLDQGLQFLIQYYNGEERAKGNILERFSAQQFPDLHSELNLSSLELGDSALYFCASSLANYGYTFGSGTRLTVV.

CDR3 nucleotide sequence: TGCGCCAGCAGCCAGAATCCAGGGGCCAAGGCTAACTATGGCTACACCTTC. Protein product: CASSQNPGAKANYGYTF. This sequence joins TRBV4-1 and TRBJ1-2; TRBD1 is a possible D gene (6 bases). The CDR3 is made up of 17 amino acids. Per germline, CDR1 MGHRA and CDR2 YSYEKL. Trimming shortened V by 3 bases and J by 0 bases, and 17 bases separated the two germline ends.